The clone carrying this TCR beta chain was observed once. V gave up 3 bases and J gave up 3 bases, with 12 bases separating them. The CDR3 extends over 15 amino acids. Looked up from germline, CDR1 is KGHSH and CDR2 is LQKENI. The sample originates from a study of blood T cell repertoires in COVID-19. Study as a whole: Donors in the United States, Italy and Spain gave samples during acute or convalescent COVID-19. T cells, B-cell-depleted T cells, or PBMCs provided the cDNA or gDNA that served as material.

In the authors' workflow: It was from reference gene primer amplification that nucleated cell counts were estimated. This table comes from immunoSEQ multiplex PCR, and its TCRdb copy is limited to in-frame clones, with some not included. V, J and clone size reflect that table, while D and trimming were determined from the DNA. The sample consists of tens of thousands of clones, roughly 87% of them appearing once. This TCR derives from a woman aged 55-70 years with acute or convalescent COVID-19. Sequencing input: peripheral blood. The chain links TRBV18 to TRBJ1-5; tentative D call: TRBD1 (6 bases). The CDR3 DNA reads TGTGCCAGCTCACCGGACAGTTTGTCCAATCAGCCCCAGCATTTT. This gives the protein CASSPDSLSNQPQHF.